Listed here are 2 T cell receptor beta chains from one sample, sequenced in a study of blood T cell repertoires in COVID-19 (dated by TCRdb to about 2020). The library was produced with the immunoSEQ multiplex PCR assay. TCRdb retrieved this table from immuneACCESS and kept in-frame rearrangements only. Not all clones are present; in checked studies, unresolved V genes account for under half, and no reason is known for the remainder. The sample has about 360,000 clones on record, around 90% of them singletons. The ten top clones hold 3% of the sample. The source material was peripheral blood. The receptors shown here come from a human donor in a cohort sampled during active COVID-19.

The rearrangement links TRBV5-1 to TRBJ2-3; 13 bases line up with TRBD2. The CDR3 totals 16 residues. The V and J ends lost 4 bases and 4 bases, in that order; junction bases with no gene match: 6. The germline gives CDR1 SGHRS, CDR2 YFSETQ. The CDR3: CASSRGLAGDPDTQYF. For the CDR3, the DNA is TGCGCCAGCAGCCGAGGACTAGCGGGAGACCCAGATACGCAGTATTTT.

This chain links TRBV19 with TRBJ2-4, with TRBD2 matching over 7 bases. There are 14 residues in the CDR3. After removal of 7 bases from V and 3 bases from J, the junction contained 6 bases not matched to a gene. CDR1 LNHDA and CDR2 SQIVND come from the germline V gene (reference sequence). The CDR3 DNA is TGTGCCAGTAAGCAGGGCGGGGGCAAAAACATTCAGTACTTC. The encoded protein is CASKQGGGKNIQYF.